The sequence of this T cell receptor (beta chain) was determined in a study of blood T cell repertoires in COVID-19. The CDR3 totals 15 residues. Germline loops: CDR1 SGHTA, CDR2 FQGNSA. The V gene lost 3 bases and the J gene lost 2 bases, with 14 bases spanning the gap. In the study's own analysis: Cell counts per sample came from amplifying reference gene primers. Repertoires were generated with immunoSEQ multiplex PCR, while TCRdb's copy carries only in-frame clones and drops some. Clonal size and the V and J genes are those of that table, whereas D and trimming came from the DNA. The data contain roughly 250,000 clones, under 85% of them singletons.

The clonotype was recovered from a human donor in a cohort sampled during active COVID-19. Material for sequencing was peripheral blood. The chain is built from TRBV7-2 and TRBJ2-7; D might be TRBD2 (5 bases). In nucleotides, the CDR3 is TGTGCCAGCAGCTTTGAGGGATTGGTACCCTACGAGCAGTACTTC. Residues: CASSFEGLVPYEQYF.